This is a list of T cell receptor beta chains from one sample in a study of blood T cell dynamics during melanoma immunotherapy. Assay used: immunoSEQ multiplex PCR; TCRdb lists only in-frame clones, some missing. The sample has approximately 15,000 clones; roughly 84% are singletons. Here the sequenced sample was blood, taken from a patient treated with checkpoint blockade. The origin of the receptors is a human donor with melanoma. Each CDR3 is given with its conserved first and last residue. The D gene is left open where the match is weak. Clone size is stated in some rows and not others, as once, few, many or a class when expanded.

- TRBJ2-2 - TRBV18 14 CASSPVGATGELFF TGTGCCAGCTCACCAGTAGGGGCGACCGGGGAGCTGTTTTTT
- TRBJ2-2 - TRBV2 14 CASTYPLGTGELFF TGTGCCAGCACCTACCCACTAGGCACCGGGGAGCTGTTTTTT
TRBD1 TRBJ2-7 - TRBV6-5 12 CASSSGQVEQYF TGTGCCAGCAGTTCGGGACAGGTCGAGCAGTACTTC
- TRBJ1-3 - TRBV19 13 CASRTGSGNTIYF TGTGCCAGTAGGACAGGCTCTGGAAACACCATATATTTT
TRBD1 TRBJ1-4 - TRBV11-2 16 CASSVTAGTGGEKLFF TGTGCCAGCAGCGTTACGGCCGGGACAGGCGGTGAAAAACTGTTTTTT
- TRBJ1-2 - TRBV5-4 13 CASTLDRFYGYTF TGTGCCAGCACCCTGGACAGATTCTATGGCTACACCTTC
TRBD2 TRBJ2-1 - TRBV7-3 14 CASSSHLASGEQFF TGTGCCAGCAGCTCCCACCTAGCTAGCGGTGAGCAGTTCTTC
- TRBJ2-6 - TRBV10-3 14 CAISADSGANVLTF TGTGCCATCAGTGCGGACTCTGGGGCCAACGTCCTGACTTTC
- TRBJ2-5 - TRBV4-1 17 CASSQDPTGERLETQYF TGCGCCAGCAGCCAAGATCCGACGGGAGAGAGGCTAGAGACCCAGTACTTC
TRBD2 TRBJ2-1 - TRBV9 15 CASSPTSGTYNEQFF TGTGCCAGCAGCCCGACTAGCGGGACCTACAATGAGCAGTTCTTC
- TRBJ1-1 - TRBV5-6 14 CASSLLGRNTEAFF TGTGCCAGCAGCTTGTTAGGCAGGAACACTGAAGCTTTCTTT
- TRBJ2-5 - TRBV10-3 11 CATSGQETQYF TGTGCCACCTCGGGCCAAGAGACCCAGTACTTC
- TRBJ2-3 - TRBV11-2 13 CASSPRGASPQYF TGTGCCAGCAGCCCTCGGGGGGCCAGTCCGCAGTATTTT
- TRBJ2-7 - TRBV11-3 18 CASSLWRQLQGSAYEQYF TGTGCCAGCAGCTTATGGAGACAGTTGCAGGGGAGCGCCTACGAGCAGTACTTC
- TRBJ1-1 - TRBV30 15 CAWSPKGDGRTEAFF TGTGCCTGGAGTCCGAAGGGGGACGGCCGCACTGAAGCTTTCTTT
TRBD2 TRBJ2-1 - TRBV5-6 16 CASSRLAWGSYNEQFF TGTGCCAGCAGCCGACTAGCGTGGGGCTCCTACAATGAGCAGTTCTTC
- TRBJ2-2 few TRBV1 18 CTSSQDGQRGDNTGELFF TGCACCAGCAGCCAAGATGGTCAGCGGGGCGATAACACCGGGGAGCTGTTTTTT
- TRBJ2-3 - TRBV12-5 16 CANGLAIATFTDTQYF TGTGCTAATGGTTTGGCAATAGCAACGTTTACAGATACGCAGTATTTT
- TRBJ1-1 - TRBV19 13 CASSIWQNTEAFF TGTGCCAGTAGTATTTGGCAGAACACTGAAGCTTTCTTT
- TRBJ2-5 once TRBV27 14 CASAMGGGSETQYF TGTGCCAGCGCGATGGGAGGGGGGAGCGAGACCCAGTACTTC
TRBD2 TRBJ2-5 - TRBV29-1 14 CSVGLAGGQETQYF TGCAGCGTTGGCCTAGCGGGAGGACAAGAGACCCAGTACTTC
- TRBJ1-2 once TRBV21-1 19 CASSNQFFSPGPPNYGYTF TGTGCCAGCAGCAACCAATTTTTTTCCCCGGGTCCACCGAACTATGGCTACACCTTC